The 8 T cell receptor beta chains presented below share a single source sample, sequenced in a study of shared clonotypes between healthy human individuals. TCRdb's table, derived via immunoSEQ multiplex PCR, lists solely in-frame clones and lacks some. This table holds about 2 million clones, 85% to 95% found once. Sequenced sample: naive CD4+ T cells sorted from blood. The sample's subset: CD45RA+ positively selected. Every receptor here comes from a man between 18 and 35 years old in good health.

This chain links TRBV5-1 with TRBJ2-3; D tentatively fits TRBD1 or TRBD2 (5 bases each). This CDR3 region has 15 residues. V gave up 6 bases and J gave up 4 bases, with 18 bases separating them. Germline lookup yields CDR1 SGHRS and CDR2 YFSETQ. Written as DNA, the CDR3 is TGCGCCAGCACCTTAAACGTAGGGACCTCAGATACGCAGTATTTT. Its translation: CASTLNVGTSDTQYF.

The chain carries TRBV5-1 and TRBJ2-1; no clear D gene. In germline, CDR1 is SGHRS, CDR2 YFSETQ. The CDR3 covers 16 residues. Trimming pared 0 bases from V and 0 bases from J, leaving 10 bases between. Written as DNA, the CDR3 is TGCGCCAGCAGCTTGGCCCCCAAAAGCTCCTACAATGAGCAGTTCTTC. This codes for CASSLAPKSSYNEQFF. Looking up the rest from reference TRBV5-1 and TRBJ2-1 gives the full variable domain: KAGVTQTPRYLIKTRGQQVTLSCSPISGHRSVSWYQQTPGQGLQFLFEYFSETQRNKGNFPGRFSGRQFSNSRSEMNVSTLELGDSALYLCASSLAPKSSYNEQFFGPGTRLTVL.

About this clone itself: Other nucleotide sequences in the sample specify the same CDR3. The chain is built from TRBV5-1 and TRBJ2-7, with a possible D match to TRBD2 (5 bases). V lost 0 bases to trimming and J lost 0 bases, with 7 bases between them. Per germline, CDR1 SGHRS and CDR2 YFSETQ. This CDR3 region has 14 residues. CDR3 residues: CASSLGGNSYEQYF. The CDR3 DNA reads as TGCGCCAGCAGCTTGGGAGGGAACTCCTACGAGCAGTACTTC. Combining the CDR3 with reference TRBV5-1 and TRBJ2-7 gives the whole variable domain KAGVTQTPRYLIKTRGQQVTLSCSPISGHRSVSWYQQTPGQGLQFLFEYFSETQRNKGNFPGRFSGRQFSNSRSEMNVSTLELGDSALYLCASSLGGNSYEQYFGPGTRLTVT.

CDR3 region: CASKAGGQGMTDTQYF. For the CDR3, the DNA is TGCGCCAGCAAAGCAGGGGGACAGGGTATGACAGATACGCAGTATTTT. The chain joins TRBV5-1 to TRBJ2-3, with TRBD1 identical over 9 bases. CDR1 and CDR2 from the germline V gene are SGHRS and YFSETQ. The V segment lost 6 bases and the J segment 3 bases; nucleotides outside the gene matches: 11. The CDR3 is 16 amino acids.

The CDR3 here is CASSPSGTDTDTQYF. Written as DNA, the CDR3 is TGTGCCAGCAGCCCCTCCGGGACAGATACAGATACGCAGTATTTT. The gene calls are TRBV9 and TRBJ2-3, with 7 bases that match TRBD1. The CDR3 is 15 amino acids. CDR1 and CDR2 from the germline V gene are SGDLS and YYNGEE. Germline trimming cut 4 bases from V and 3 bases from J; bases unmatched to any gene: 8.

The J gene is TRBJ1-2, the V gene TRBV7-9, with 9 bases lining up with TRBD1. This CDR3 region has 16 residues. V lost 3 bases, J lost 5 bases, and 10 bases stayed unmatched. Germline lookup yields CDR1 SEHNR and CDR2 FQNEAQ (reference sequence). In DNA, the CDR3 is TGTGCCAGCAGCTTGGACCTTAGGGGGACAGGGTATGGCTACACCTTC. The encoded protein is CASSLDLRGTGYGYTF.

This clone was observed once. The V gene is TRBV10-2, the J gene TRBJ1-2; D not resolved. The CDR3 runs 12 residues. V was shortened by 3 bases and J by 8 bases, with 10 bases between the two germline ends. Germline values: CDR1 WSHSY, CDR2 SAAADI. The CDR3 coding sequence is TGCGCCAGCAGTGACCCCAGCATGGGCTACACCTTC. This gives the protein CASSDPSMGYTF.

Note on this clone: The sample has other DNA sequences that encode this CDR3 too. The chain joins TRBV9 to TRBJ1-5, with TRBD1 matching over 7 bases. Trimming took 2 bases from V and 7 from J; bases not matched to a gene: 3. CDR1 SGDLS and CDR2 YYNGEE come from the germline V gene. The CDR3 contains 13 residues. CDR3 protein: CASSVTGNQPQHF. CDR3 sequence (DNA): TGTGCCAGCAGCGTGACAGGGAACCAGCCCCAGCATTTT.